These 19 T cell receptor beta chains were all obtained from the same sample, sequenced in a study of CD8+CD57+ T cells in acquired aplastic anemia. Profiles of TCR beta VDJ and CDR3 were generated from a genomic DNA template. TCRdb re-derived calls from the reads in MiXCR, one entry per CDR3 protein. Among over 150,000 distinct CDR3 sequences listed, around half were seen once. Sequenced material: sorted CD4+, CD8+, or CD8+CD57+ T cells (not recorded which) from PBMCs. These receptors all stem from a human donor in good health, serving as a control.

Turning to this clonotype: At one end the junction does not follow the germline gene, possibly because of a read error. This sequence joins TRBV12-3 or TRBV12-4 and TRBJ1-4; D remains ambiguous. The CDR3 loop spans 15 amino acids. The CDR3: CASSEPVATNEKLFF. The CDR3 DNA reads as TGTGCTAGCAGCGAACCCGTCGCAACTAATGAAAAACTGTTTTTT.

The chain has TRBV7-3 and TRBJ2-3, with D possibly TRBD1 on 6 matching bases. Germline V lookup: CDR1 SGHTA, CDR2 FQGTGA. The CDR3 length is 13 residues. Trimming took 2 bases from V and 11 from J, leaving 14 bases between them. The CDR3 region is CASSLGARGKQYF. In DNA form, the CDR3 reads TGTGCCAGCAGCTTAGGCGCCAGGGGAAAGCAGTATTTT.

J is TRBJ1-3 and V is TRBV9; unclear D gene. This CDR3 is built from 16 residues. Germline values: CDR1 SGDLS, CDR2 YYNGEE. Trimming stripped 3 bases from V and 0 bases from J, with 13 bases between. CDR3 nucleotides: TGTGCCAGCAGCGCCACTCCCGTCTCCTCTGGAAACACCATATATTTT. Translating gives CASSATPVSSGNTIYF.

The chain joins TRBV7-2 to TRBJ2-1; 8 bases line up with TRBD2. Germline V gene lookup returns CDR1 SGHTA and CDR2 FQGNSA. The junction had 15 bases not matched to a gene; V was cut back by 3 bases and J by 5 bases. The length of the CDR3 is 18 residues. DNA of the CDR3: TGTGCCAGCAGCTTGGGCTTGCTAGCGGGCGCCACAGACAATGAGCAGTTCTTC. As protein: CASSLGLLAGATDNEQFF.

A word on this clonotype: Lacking the conserved final phenylalanine or tryptophan, this CDR3 likely reflects a read error. The rearrangement uses TRBV28 and TRBJ2-7; 7 bases are shared with TRBD1. CDR1 is MDHEN, CDR2 SYDVKM, per germline. The CDR3 contains 16 residues. The DNA of the CDR3 is TGCGCCAGCAGTTCCCCTGGGACAGTGTCTTCCTACGAGCAGTACTCC. Translated, it gives CASSSPGTVSSYEQYS.

Notes on this clonotype: Sequence at one end of the junction differs from germline and may be a read error. This chain links TRBV7-8 with TRBJ2-1; TRBD1 might be the D (6 bases). The CDR3 runs to 15 residues. Germline lookup yields CDR1 SGHVS and CDR2 FQNEAQ. This CDR3 is CASSQDIAKQGFQFF. The CDR3 coding sequence is TGCGCCAGCAGCCAAGATATCGCAAAACAGGGTTTTCAGTTCTTC.

V and J are TRBV12-3 or TRBV12-4 and TRBJ2-2; TRBD1 matches 7 bases. This CDR3 contains 14 residues. V lost 6 bases, J lost 1 base, and 2 bases stayed unmatched. CDR3 bases: TGTGCCAGCAGCTGGGACAGGAACACCGGGGAGCTGTTTTTT. Its protein product is CASSWDRNTGELFF.

The chain joins TRBV7-6 to TRBJ2-1; TRBD2 aligns across 7 bases. J lost 6 bases, V lost 6 bases, and 8 bases had no gene match. The CDR3 sequence is 14 residues long. Germline assignment: CDR1 SGHVS and CDR2 FNYEAQ. CDR3 coding DNA: TGTGCCAGCAGTCTGGGAGGGGTGGGCAATGAGCAGTTCTTC. It is translated as CASSLGGVGNEQFF.

The chain is built from TRBV5-1 and TRBJ1-4; a possible D gene is TRBD1 (5 bases). CDR3 size: 14 residues. With 2 bases removed from V and 5 bases from J, the gap between germline ends came to 10 bases. Germline CDR1 and CDR2: SGHRS and YFSETQ. The CDR3 DNA sequence: TGCGCCAGCAGCTTCGGGACGGACAATGAAAAACTGTTTTTT. It encodes CASSFGTDNEKLFF.

The chain joins TRBV7-2 to TRBJ2-2; 7 bases are shared with TRBD1. After removal of 8 bases from V and 3 bases from J, the junction contained 9 bases not matched to a gene. The CDR3 is 15 amino acids. From germline, CDR1 is SGHTA and CDR2 FQGNSA. In DNA form, the CDR3 reads TGTGCCAGCTCCAACGAGGGGGCGTACACCGGGGAGCTGTTTTTT. Translation: CASSNEGAYTGELFF.

The chain has TRBV24-1 and TRBJ1-3; the D is unclear. CDR3 length: 13 amino acids. The ends were cut back, 0 bases at V and 7 bases at J, with 6 bases in the middle. CDR1 and CDR2 from the germline V gene are KGHDR and SFDVKD. The CDR3 DNA follows: TGTGCCACCAGTGATTTGGCCGGGAACACCATATATTTT. Protein product: CATSDLAGNTIYF.

The chain has TRBV7-3 and TRBJ1-3, with D uncertain. The CDR3 length is 17 residues. Trimming took 4 bases from V and 4 from J, leaving 20 bases between them. Germline CDR1 reads SGHTA; CDR2 reads FQGTGA. The CDR3 here is CASSSTGSGVEGNTIYF. DNA of the CDR3: TGTGCCAGCAGCTCAACGGGTTCAGGAGTGGAAGGAAACACCATATATTTT.

This clonotype came up a few times. The V gene is TRBV7-6, the J gene TRBJ1-1; no clear D. Germline CDR1 reads SGHVS; CDR2 reads FNYEAQ. This CDR3 region has 13 residues. Trimming pared 6 bases from V and 1 base from J, leaving 9 bases between. This CDR3 is CASSTSPNTEAFF. The CDR3 nucleotides read TGTGCCAGCAGTACCTCCCCGAACACTGAAGCTTTCTTT.

The chain links TRBV19 to TRBJ1-6; TRBD1 agrees at 10 bases. V dropped 6 bases and J dropped 11; count of bases not matched to a gene: 7. This CDR3 comprises 14 residues. Germline V gives CDR1 LNHDA, CDR2 SQIVND (reference sequence). The CDR3 loop is CASSQPGTGAPLHF. CDR3 in DNA: TGTGCCAGTAGCCAACCCGGGACAGGGGCACCCCTCCACTTT.

The V gene is TRBV25-1, the J gene TRBJ1-2, with 9 positions matching TRBD1. CDR1 and CDR2 (germline): MGHDK, SYGVNS. CDR3 length: 15 amino acids. The junction had 13 bases not matched to a gene; V was cut back by 6 bases and J by 8 bases. CDR3 sequence: CASSAPGQGTSGYTF. The CDR3 nucleotides are TGTGCCAGCAGCGCCCCGGGACAGGGAACCTCGGGCTACACCTTC.

This clonotype was found once. The chain carries TRBV9 and TRBJ2-3; tentatively, D is TRBD1 or TRBD2 (6 bases each). V lost 1 base and J 11 bases, leaving 23 bases between the germline ends. The CDR3 has 16 residues. Germline CDR1 is SGDLS and CDR2 is YYNGEE. CDR3 DNA: TGTGCCAGCAGCGTACCGGTGGGGGCGGGATACAATGAGCAGTATTTT. This gives the protein CASSVPVGAGYNEQYF. Filled out from reference TRBV9 and TRBJ2-3, the complete variable domain reads DSGVTQTPKHLITATGQRVTLRCSPRSGDLSVYWYQQSLDQGLQFLIQYYNGEERAKGNILERFSAQQFPDLHSELNLSSLELGDSALYFCASSVPVGAGYNEQYFGPGTRLTVL.

This clonotype was observed at least ten times. The chain has TRBV7-3 and TRBJ1-2; D gene ambiguous. Germline assignment: CDR1 SGHTA and CDR2 FQGTGA. The CDR3 is made up of 13 amino acids. Trimming pared 5 bases from V and 4 bases from J, leaving 11 bases between. For the CDR3, the DNA is TGTGCCAGCAGCCGGACCGACTCCTATGGCTACACCTTC. It yields the protein CASSRTDSYGYTF. Drawing the rest from reference TRBV7-3 and TRBJ1-2, the complete variable domain is GAGVSQTPSNKVTEKGKYVELRCDPISGHTALYWYRQSLGQGPEFLIYFQGTGAADDSGLPNDRFFAVRPEGSVSTLKIQRTERGDSAVYLCASSRTDSYGYTFGSGTRLTVV.

Regarding this clonotype: A much larger clone lies one base from this, so it may be a read error. The chain uses TRBV15 and TRBJ1-5; 7 nucleotides match TRBD1. Looked up from germline, CDR1 is LNHNV and CDR2 is YYDKDF (reference sequence). The CDR3 extends over 14 amino acids. The CDR3 nucleotides read TGTGCCGCCAGCAGGGGGGGACGGGGCCGTCCCCAGCATTTT. It translates to CAASRGGRGRPQHF. Complete variable domain (other parts from reference TRBV15 and TRBJ1-5): DAMVIQNPRYQVTQFGKPVTLSCSQTLNHNVMYWYQQKSSQAPKLLFHYYDKDFNNEADTPDNFQSRRPNTSFCFLDIRSPGLGDTAMYLCAASRGGRGRPQHFGDGTRLSIL.

This clonotype occurred once. The CDR3 nucleotides are TGTGCCAGCAGCTTCAGCCTAGGGGGCACTGAAGCTTTCTTT. Encoded protein: CASSFSLGGTEAFF. The chain has TRBV7-6 and TRBJ1-1; tentatively, D is TRBD1 (6 bases). From germline, CDR1 is SGHVS and CDR2 FNYEAQ. This CDR3 has 14 amino acids. Trimming removed 3 bases at V and 4 bases at J, with 12 bases between.